One sample yielded the 3 T cell receptor beta chains listed below, sequenced in a study of T cell changes during pregnancy in multiple sclerosis. The method was immunoSEQ multiplex PCR; TCRdb's version includes in-frame clones alone and lacks a portion of them. The sample has fewer than 30,000 clones, more than 90% seen once; the top ten hold about 5.7%. This material consisted of CD8+ T cells from peripheral blood mononuclear cells, taken before pregnancy. All receptors come from a female donor with multiple sclerosis, enrolled in a pregnancy study.

The V and J genes are TRBV19 and TRBJ2-2; 11 positions match TRBD2. This CDR3 comprises 14 residues. Germline V gene lookup returns CDR1 LNHDA and CDR2 SQIVND (reference sequence). With V trimmed by 10 bases and J by 7 bases, 8 bases remained unmatched. DNA of the CDR3: TGTGCCACCCGGGGACTAGCGGCAAACGGGGAGCTGTTTTTT. It is translated as CATRGLAANGELFF. Full variable domain (rest looked up from reference TRBV19 and TRBJ2-2): DGGITQSPKYLFRKEGQNVTLSCEQNLNHDAMYWYRQDPGQGLRLIYYSQIVNDFQKGDIAEGYSVSREKKESFPLTVTSAQKNPTAFYLCATRGLAANGELFFGEGSRLTVL.

The chain recombines TRBV30 with TRBJ2-7, with 14 positions matching TRBD2. This CDR3 spans 18 amino acids. Germline CDR1 is GTSNPN and CDR2 is SVGIG (reference sequence). Germline trimming cut 0 bases from V and 9 bases from J; bases unmatched to any gene: 16. CDR3 sequence: CAWSVGLAGAKSSQVQYF. The CDR3 DNA reads as TGTGCCTGGAGTGTGGGACTAGCGGGAGCTAAATCGAGTCAGGTGCAGTACTTC.

The genes are TRBV4-1 and TRBJ2-7, with a weak D call TRBD2 (6 bases). V was cut by 4 bases and J by 2 bases, with 15 bases left in between. CDR1 is MGHRA, CDR2 YSYEKL, per germline. The length of the CDR3 is 15 residues. CDR3: CASSPLPGDPYEQYF. DNA of the CDR3: TGCGCCAGCAGCCCCCTTCCGGGGGACCCCTACGAGCAGTACTTC.